This T cell receptor beta chain was profiled in a study of shared clonotypes between healthy human individuals. Study-wide findings and caveats: The study drew on few donors, limiting represented genetic and exposure-history diversity.

Per the germline V gene, CDR1 is KGHSH and CDR2 is LQKENI. Trimming removed 3 bases from V and 5 bases from J; junction bases left unmatched: 4. The CDR3 is 13 residues long. Notes on this clone: The target antigen is unknown.

Assay: immunoSEQ multiplex PCR; the TCRdb copy retains only in-frame clones and omits some. The table has 950,000 to 1,200,000 clones, roughly 77% seen once. This receptor was identified in a young man in good health. Some clones in this sample may be carry-over from other donors' samples. This chain uses TRBV18 with TRBJ2-7; 7 nucleotides align to TRBD1. The specimen was memory CD4+ T cells from PBMCs. Stated subset: CD45RA-negative fraction. CDR3 amino acids: CASSPQGVDEQYF. CDR3 coding DNA: TGTGCCAGCTCACCCCAGGGGGTAGACGAGCAGTACTTC. Using reference TRBV18 and TRBJ2-7 for the parts outside the CDR3, the full variable domain is NAGVMQNPRHLVRRRGQEARLRCSPMKGHSHVYWYRQLPEEGLKFMVYLQKENIIDESGMPKERFSAEFPKEGPSILRIQQVVRGDSAAYFCASSPQGVDEQYFGPGTRLTVT.